Listed below are T cell receptor beta chains from one sample, sequenced in a study of regulatory T cells in long-lasting Graves disease. TCRdb ran MiXCR on the multiplex PCR reads and lists one entry per CDR3 protein. The data contain 700,000 or so distinct CDR3 sequences, 30% of them singletons. This specimen was peripheral blood mononuclear cells (PBMCs), taken when the disease was refractory, from a patient treated with antithyroid drugs. The receptor set was obtained from a female donor with Graves disease. The CDR3 runs from the conserved cysteine through the conserved F or W. D genes are given only for firm matches. The size of a clone is reported for some rows only, either as once, few or many, or as a class for expanded clones.

j_call: TRBJ1-1
v_call: TRBV10-2
clone_size: .
d_call: .
cdr3_nt: TGCGCCATCTCGGGACGGACGAACACTGAAGCTTTCTTT
cdr3_aa: CAISGRTNTEAFF

j_call: TRBJ1-5
v_call: TRBV28
clone_size: many
d_call: .
cdr3_nt: TGTGCCAGCAGCCTCGGGGGCGCGATATCTCGTCAGCCCCAGCATTTT
cdr3_aa: CASSLGGAISRQPQHF

j_call: TRBJ2-7
v_call: TRBV29-1
clone_size: few
d_call: .
cdr3_nt: TGCAGCGGGGAAGACTCAAGCTCCTACGAGCAGTACTTC
cdr3_aa: CSGEDSSSYEQYF

j_call: TRBJ1-1
v_call: TRBV29-1
clone_size: few
d_call: TRBD1
cdr3_nt: TGCAGCGTGGACAGGATTGAGAACACTGAAGCTTTCTTT
cdr3_aa: CSVDRIENTEAFF

j_call: TRBJ1-1
v_call: TRBV3-1
clone_size: .
d_call: .
cdr3_nt: TGTGCCAGCAGCCAATGGGTTAGCACTGAAGCTTTCTTT
cdr3_aa: CASSQWVSTEAFF

j_call: TRBJ2-4
v_call: TRBV10-3
clone_size: few
d_call: TRBD1
cdr3_nt: TGTGCCATCAGTGACCCCGTCAGGACAGGGGGTAACATTCAGTACTTC
cdr3_aa: CAISDPVRTGGNIQYF

j_call: TRBJ2-7
v_call: TRBV6-1
clone_size: .
d_call: .
cdr3_nt: TGTGCCAGCAGTGAGGTTGCCTACGAGCAGTACTTC
cdr3_aa: CASSEVAYEQYF

j_call: TRBJ1-1
v_call: TRBV29-1
clone_size: .
d_call: TRBD1
cdr3_nt: TGCAGCGTTGTTCAGGCGACAGGGGGCATAGCTTTCTTT
cdr3_aa: CSVVQATGGIAFF

j_call: TRBJ1-2
v_call: TRBV14
clone_size: .
d_call: .
cdr3_nt: TGTGCCAGCAGCCAAGAAGCACAGGGCCTTCTCGGCTACACCTTC
cdr3_aa: CASSQEAQGLLGYTF

j_call: TRBJ1-1
v_call: TRBV13
clone_size: .
d_call: TRBD1
cdr3_nt: TGTGCCAGCAGCCTCATTGACAGGGCGAACACTGAAGCTTTCTTT
cdr3_aa: CASSLIDRANTEAFF

j_call: TRBJ2-2
v_call: TRBV3-1
clone_size: once
d_call: TRBD2
cdr3_nt: TGTGCCAGCAGCAATGAACTAGCGGGAGGCGGCGGGGAGCTGTTTTTT
cdr3_aa: CASSNELAGGGGELFF

j_call: TRBJ1-5
v_call: TRBV27
clone_size: few
d_call: .
cdr3_nt: TGTGCCAGCAGACCTTATGGCAATCAGCCCCAGCATTTT
cdr3_aa: CASRPYGNQPQHF

j_call: TRBJ2-1
v_call: TRBV19
clone_size: .
d_call: .
cdr3_nt: TGTGCCAGTAGTTCCCCGGGACGAGGATACAATGAGCAGTTCTTC
cdr3_aa: CASSSPGRGYNEQFF

j_call: TRBJ1-2
v_call: TRBV28
clone_size: few
d_call: .
cdr3_nt: TGTGCCAGCACCTCGGACCTGCTCTATGGCTACACCTTC
cdr3_aa: CASTSDLLYGYTF

j_call: TRBJ2-7
v_call: TRBV10-1
clone_size: few
d_call: TRBD2
cdr3_nt: TGCGCCAGCACGATTAGTCCAGCGGGAGGCGGAAATTCCTACGAGCAGTACTTC
cdr3_aa: CASTISPAGGGNSYEQYF

j_call: TRBJ1-2
v_call: TRBV19
clone_size: .
d_call: TRBD1
cdr3_nt: TGTGCCAGTAATGGGGGACAGTGGAATGGCTACACCTTC
cdr3_aa: CASNGGQWNGYTF

j_call: TRBJ2-7
v_call: TRBV14
clone_size: once
d_call: TRBD1
cdr3_nt: TGTGCCAGCAGCCTCCTTGGACAGGGATACTACGAGCAGTACTTC
cdr3_aa: CASSLLGQGYYEQYF

j_call: TRBJ2-2
v_call: TRBV6-1
clone_size: many
d_call: .
cdr3_nt: TGTGCCAGCGTCCGTGTAGCGAACACCGGGGAGCTGTTTTTT
cdr3_aa: CASVRVANTGELFF

j_call: TRBJ2-5
v_call: TRBV3-1
clone_size: few
d_call: TRBD1
cdr3_nt: TGTGCCAGCAGCCAAAGGGGCAGGGGGCAGGAGACCCAGTACTTC
cdr3_aa: CASSQRGRGQETQYF

j_call: TRBJ1-1
v_call: TRBV6-2/TRBV6-3
clone_size: .
d_call: .
cdr3_nt: TGTGCCAGCAGGTCACTCACAGGGTTGAACACTGAAGCTTTCTTT
cdr3_aa: CASRSLTGLNTEAFF

j_call: TRBJ2-1
v_call: TRBV7-3
clone_size: once
d_call: TRBD2
cdr3_nt: TGTGCCAGCAGCTTAACGGGAGGAGGACTAGCGGTCAATGAGCAGTTCTTC
cdr3_aa: CASSLTGGGLAVNEQFF

j_call: TRBJ2-3
v_call: TRBV7-2
clone_size: .
d_call: .
cdr3_nt: TGTGCCAGCAGCTCAGATGGGAGAGTCACAGATACGCAGTATTTT
cdr3_aa: CASSSDGRVTDTQYF

j_call: TRBJ1-6
v_call: TRBV6-1
clone_size: few
d_call: .
cdr3_nt: TGTGCCAGCAGTGATAGGCAGGAGAATTCACCCCTCCACTTT
cdr3_aa: CASSDRQENSPLHF

j_call: TRBJ2-4
v_call: TRBV2
clone_size: .
d_call: .
cdr3_nt: TGTGCCAGCAGTGAAGGGGTCTTGGAAGCCAAAAACATTCAGTACTTC
cdr3_aa: CASSEGVLEAKNIQYF

j_call: TRBJ1-4
v_call: TRBV6-1
clone_size: few
d_call: .
cdr3_nt: TGTGCCAGCGTTTTGACGGGCTCAACTAATGAAAAACTGTTTTTT
cdr3_aa: CASVLTGSTNEKLFF

j_call: TRBJ1-1
v_call: TRBV19
clone_size: .
d_call: TRBD1
cdr3_nt: TGTGCCAGTAGAACCGGGACAGGAACTGAAGCTTTCTTT
cdr3_aa: CASRTGTGTEAFF

j_call: TRBJ1-1
v_call: TRBV7-6
clone_size: .
d_call: .
cdr3_nt: TGTGCCAGCAGCTTTACCGGGACGTTGGACACTGAAGCTTTCTTT
cdr3_aa: CASSFTGTLDTEAFF

j_call: TRBJ1-1
v_call: TRBV6-1
clone_size: few
d_call: .
cdr3_nt: TGTGCCAGCAGTGAAATCCGGGCTGAAGCTTTCTTT
cdr3_aa: CASSEIRAEAFF

j_call: TRBJ2-7
v_call: TRBV6-2/TRBV6-3
clone_size: few
d_call: .
cdr3_nt: TGTGCCAGCAGTGAAGTGGAGGGTTACTACGAGCAGTACTTC
cdr3_aa: CASSEVEGYYEQYF

j_call: TRBJ2-4
v_call: TRBV12-3/TRBV12-4
clone_size: few
d_call: .
cdr3_nt: TGTGCCAGCAGTGGGCAGCTACTTGGCAAAAACATTCAGTACTTC
cdr3_aa: CASSGQLLGKNIQYF

j_call: TRBJ1-2
v_call: TRBV6-1
clone_size: few
d_call: .
cdr3_nt: TGTGCCAGCAGGCAGGCGGACCTTTATAACTATGGCTACACCTTC
cdr3_aa: CASRQADLYNYGYTF

j_call: TRBJ2-3
v_call: TRBV25-1
clone_size: .
d_call: .
cdr3_nt: TGTGCCAGCAGTGGGTGGTCGGGACCAGATACGCAGTATTTT
cdr3_aa: CASSGWSGPDTQYF

j_call: TRBJ1-5
v_call: TRBV7-8
clone_size: .
d_call: TRBD1
cdr3_nt: TGTGCCAGCAGCTCTAGGACTAGGACAGGGGAATATGGCAATCAGCCCCAGCATTTT
cdr3_aa: CASSSRTRTGEYGNQPQHF

j_call: TRBJ1-2
v_call: TRBV4-1
clone_size: .
d_call: TRBD1
cdr3_nt: TGCGCCAGCAGCCGAGGACAGGGGGTCGGGGGCTACACCTTC
cdr3_aa: CASSRGQGVGGYTF

j_call: TRBJ2-7
v_call: TRBV5-1
clone_size: once
d_call: .
cdr3_nt: TGCGCCAGCTGCCCCGATTTAGCCTACGAGCAGTACTTC
cdr3_aa: CASCPDLAYEQYF

j_call: TRBJ1-1
v_call: TRBV6-2/TRBV6-3
clone_size: few
d_call: .
cdr3_nt: TGTGCCAGCAGTTTCCAGGGAGTTGGCGCTTTCTTT
cdr3_aa: CASSFQGVGAFF

j_call: TRBJ1-4
v_call: TRBV10-3
clone_size: few
d_call: TRBD1
cdr3_nt: TGTGCCATCAGTGAGTCGTCAGGGGGATCTAATGAAAAACTGTTTTTT
cdr3_aa: CAISESSGGSNEKLFF

j_call: TRBJ1-1
v_call: TRBV15
clone_size: .
d_call: TRBD1
cdr3_nt: TGTGCCACCAGCAGACTTCAGGGGGACCCTGAAGCTTTCTTT
cdr3_aa: CATSRLQGDPEAFF

j_call: TRBJ2-3
v_call: TRBV3-1
clone_size: .
d_call: .
cdr3_nt: TGTGCCAGCAGCCAAGCGACGTTCACAGATACGCAGTATTTT
cdr3_aa: CASSQATFTDTQYF

j_call: TRBJ2-4
v_call: TRBV20-1
clone_size: .
d_call: .
cdr3_nt: TGCAGTGCCACACCCGGGGAAAAAAACATTCAGTACTTC
cdr3_aa: CSATPGEKNIQYF

j_call: TRBJ2-3
v_call: TRBV18
clone_size: .
d_call: .
cdr3_nt: TGTGCCAGCGCGGGACAGTCCACAGATACGCAGTATTTT
cdr3_aa: CASAGQSTDTQYF

j_call: TRBJ2-2
v_call: TRBV12-5
clone_size: .
d_call: .
cdr3_nt: TGTGCTAGTGGTTTGGTAGTGGAGCTGTTTTTT
cdr3_aa: CASGLVVELFF